These 22 T cell receptor beta chains originate from one sample sequenced in a study of response to subunit inactivated influenza vaccine. TCRdb re-called the RT-PCR reads with MiXCR, one entry per CDR3 protein. The sample carries roughly 760,000 distinct CDR3 sequences, approximately 21% recorded once. Sequencing used PBMCs from blood, obtained more than 4 days after vaccination. All receptors come from a middle-aged man who received an inactivated influenza vaccine.

This clonotype was picked up many times. The V and J genes are TRBV7-7 and TRBJ2-3; TRBD1 matches 9 bases. Germline trimming cut 5 bases from V and 5 bases from J; bases unmatched to any gene: 5. The CDR3 runs to 14 residues. Germline V gene data show CDR1 as SSHAT and CDR2 as FNYEAQ (reference sequence). The CDR3 coding sequence is TGTGCCAGCAGCCCCTTGGACAGGGGAGATACGCAGTATTTT. This gives the protein CASSPLDRGDTQYF.

The V gene is TRBV20-1, the J gene TRBJ1-5; TRBD1 matches at 9 bases. The CDR3 covers 13 residues. Trimming took 4 bases from V and 6 from J; bases not matched to a gene: 4. Germline V gene sequence: CDR1 DFQATT, CDR2 SNEGSKA (reference sequence). CDR3 region: CSATTGGSQPQHF. CDR3 in DNA: TGCAGTGCTACAACAGGGGGCTCTCAGCCCCAGCATTTT.

The chain uses TRBV4-2 and TRBJ2-7; D gene unclear. V was pared by 0 bases and J by 6 bases, with 15 bases between. The germline CDR1 and CDR2 sequences are LGHNA and YNFKEQ. The CDR3 loop spans 15 amino acids. The CDR3 spells CASSQDGLVGSEQYF. CDR3 nucleotide sequence: TGTGCCAGCAGCCAAGATGGGCTGGTGGGGTCCGAGCAGTACTTC.

The sample holds a few counts of this clonotype. The rearrangement links TRBV6-1 to TRBJ1-4, with TRBD1 matching 8 bases. The CDR3 contains 14 residues. Germline CDR1 reads MNHNS; CDR2 reads SASEGT. Germline trimming cut 11 bases from V and 4 bases from J; bases unmatched to any gene: 9. The CDR3 nucleotides read TGTGCCTCTAACAGCGACAGGGGTAATGAAAAACTGTTTTTT. This codes for CASNSDRGNEKLFF.

This clonotype was seen more than once but under ten times. The J gene is TRBJ1-4, the V gene TRBV5-1; 7 bases agree with TRBD1. The germline V gene encodes CDR1 SGHRS and CDR2 YFSETQ. This CDR3 has 14 residues. V lost 4 bases and J lost 4; bases outside the gene matches: 4. CDR3 residues: CASSLGTDNEKLFF. The CDR3 DNA follows: TGCGCCAGCAGCCTCGGGACAGATAATGAAAAACTGTTTTTT.

The chain uses TRBV6-1 and TRBJ1-1; possible D gene TRBD1, 5 bases. Germline CDR1 MNHNS, CDR2 SASEGT. V was shortened by 5 bases and J by 3 bases, with 10 bases between the two germline ends. The CDR3 contains 13 residues. The CDR3 DNA sequence: TGTGCCAGCAGTCCACAACAGGACACTGAAGCTTTCTTT. This sequence encodes CASSPQQDTEAFF.

The rearrangement joins TRBV7-2 to TRBJ1-2; D possibly corresponds to TRBD1 (6 bases). The CDR3 extends over 15 amino acids. The germline gives CDR1 SGHTA, CDR2 FQGNSA. V dropped 0 bases and J dropped 6 bases, with 14 bases sitting between them. CDR3 in DNA: TGTGCCAGCAGCTTAGCTCGTTCAGGGGTTGATGGCTACACCTTC. Translated, it gives CASSLARSGVDGYTF. Filled out from reference TRBV7-2 and TRBJ1-2, the complete variable domain reads GAGVSQSPSNKVTEKGKDVELRCDPISGHTALYWYRQSLGQGLEFLIYFQGNSAPDKSGLPSDRFSAERTGGSVSTLTIQRTQQEDSAVYLCASSLARSGVDGYTFGSGTRLTVV.

In this sample, this clonotype turned up many times. The chain uses TRBV5-1 and TRBJ2-3; D gene uncertain. Germline-derived CDR1 and CDR2 are SGHRS and YFSETQ. This CDR3 has 15 amino acids. The V gene lost 3 bases and the J gene lost 1 base, with 12 bases spanning the gap. CDR3 in DNA: TGCGCCAGCAGCTGGGTTGGCAGTCGCACAGATACGCAGTATTTT. It codes for CASSWVGSRTDTQYF.

This clonotype was counted once. The V gene is TRBV5-1, the J gene TRBJ2-3; the match to TRBD2 covers 12 bases. The CDR3 totals 18 residues. From germline, CDR1 is SGHRS and CDR2 YFSETQ. V lost 2 bases and J lost 4; bases outside the gene matches: 11. CDR3 DNA: TGCGCCAGCAGCTTCCGTCCACTACTAGCGGGAGGCGCAGATACGCAGTATTTT. This gives the protein CASSFRPLLAGGADTQYF.

The chain is built from TRBV6-2 or TRBV6-3 and TRBJ1-1, with TRBD1 matching over 8 bases. Germline V lookup: CDR1 MNHEY, CDR2 SVGEGT. The CDR3 contains 15 residues. V shed 5 bases, J shed 1 base, and the junction held 6 bases outside the gene matches. CDR3 loop: CASSNYRGKNTEAFF. CDR3 bases: TGTGCCAGCAGTAACTACAGGGGGAAGAACACTGAAGCTTTCTTT.

The table lists this clonotype with a few counts. The J gene is TRBJ1-6, the V gene TRBV5-1; D uncertain. CDR1 is SGHRS and CDR2 is YFSETQ in the germline V gene. The germline V and J ends were trimmed by 0 bases and 7 bases, with 8 bases remaining between them. This CDR3 has 14 residues. CDR3 loop: CASSLGWANSPLHF. CDR3 sequence (DNA): TGCGCCAGCAGCTTGGGTTGGGCCAATTCACCCCTCCACTTT.

This clonotype was seen a handful of times. DNA for the CDR3: TGCGCCAGCAGCCAAGACACTAGCGGGAGTACGCAGTATTTT. It is translated as CASSQDTSGSTQYF. The genes are TRBV4-3 and TRBJ2-3; 11 positions agree with TRBD2. CDR1 and CDR2 from the germline V gene are LGHNA and YSLEER. V was clipped by 0 bases and J by 8 bases; unmatched bases: 1. The length of the CDR3 is 14 residues.

The V call is TRBV30, the J call TRBJ2-5; 7 nucleotides match TRBD1. The CDR3 spans 12 residues. CDR1 is GTSNPN, CDR2 SVGIG, per germline (reference sequence). V lost 0 bases to trimming and J lost 5 bases; unmatched junction nucleotides: 0. For the CDR3, the DNA is TGTGCCTGGAGTGTACAGGGGGAGACCCAGTACTTC. Amino acids: CAWSVQGETQYF.

CDR3 protein: CSVVGQPKGGDTQYF. CDR3 bases: TGCAGCGTTGTTGGGCAGCCCAAAGGAGGAGATACGCAGTATTTT. The chain uses TRBV29-1 and TRBJ2-3; TRBD2 is a possible D gene (5 bases). This CDR3 is built from 15 residues. Deletions cut 4 bases from V and 5 bases from J, with 19 bases between. Germline loops: CDR1 SQVTM, CDR2 ANQGSEA.

For the CDR3, the DNA is TGCAGTGCTAGAGTCACCTCCCGGGCCGGGGAGACCCAGTACTTC. Its protein is CSARVTSRAGETQYF. This rearrangement joins TRBV20-1 to TRBJ2-5, with no clear D. The CDR3 loop spans 15 amino acids. Trimming pared 1 base from V and 5 bases from J, leaving 17 bases between. Germline CDR1 and CDR2: DFQATT and SNEGSKA (reference sequence).

V gene TRBV21-1 combines with J gene TRBJ2-2; the table's D call TRBD1 went unverified against the DNA. TRBV21-1 is a known pseudogene. CDR3 size: 15 residues. The CDR3 nucleotides read TGTGCCAGTAGGACAGGGCCGCCGAACACCGGGGAGCTGTTTTTT. Its translation: CASRTGPPNTGELFF.

The gene calls are TRBV13 and TRBJ1-2, with D possibly being TRBD1 (6 bases). Trimming shortened V by 5 bases and J by 7 bases, and 14 bases separated the two germline ends. Per the germline V gene, CDR1 is PRHDT and CDR2 is FYEKMQ (reference sequence). CDR3 length: 13 amino acids. DNA of the CDR3: TGTGCCAGCAGCACAGGGACCCAGACTGGCTACACCTTC. Translating it yields CASSTGTQTGYTF.

This clonotype came up a few times. V gene TRBV20-1 combines with J gene TRBJ2-1, with 10 nucleotides matching TRBD1. Germline loops: CDR1 DFQATT, CDR2 SNEGSKA (reference sequence). J lost 3 bases, V lost 5 bases, and 7 bases had no gene match. The CDR3 length is 15 residues. CDR3 amino acids: CSAGPRDRGYNEQFF. The CDR3 region has the DNA TGCAGTGCTGGACCCCGGGACAGGGGCTACAATGAGCAGTTCTTC.

This clonotype has just a few counts. The chain carries TRBV7-6 and TRBJ2-7; 8 bases are a match to TRBD2. CDR1 is SGHVS, CDR2 FNYEAQ, per germline. The CDR3 covers 15 residues. Trimming cost V 3 bases and J 2 bases; bases outside gene matches: 6. For the CDR3, the DNA is TGTGCCAGCAGCTTCTTTAGCGGGGCAGCCTACGAGCAGTACTTC. It specifies CASSFFSGAAYEQYF.

The chain recombines TRBV2 with TRBJ1-3; tentatively, D is TRBD1 (6 bases). This CDR3 contains 14 residues. The germline V gene encodes CDR1 SNHLY and CDR2 FYNNEI. Trimming removed 11 bases from V and 0 bases from J, with 14 bases in between. As DNA, the CDR3 is TGTGCCGGGGGCAAGAGTAGCTCTGGAAACACCATATATTTT. Translating gives CAGGKSSSGNTIYF.

The chain joins TRBV21-1 to TRBJ2-7; the table's D call TRBD1 went unverified against the DNA. TRBV21-1 is a documented pseudogene. The CDR3 has 19 amino acids. CDR3 amino acids: CASSHPWLDRRTQGYEQYF. The CDR3 nucleotides are TGTGCCAGCAGCCACCCTTGGTTGGACAGGAGGACTCAAGGGTACGAGCAGTACTTC.

This clonotype has only a few counts. This chain connects TRBV7-2 to TRBJ2-7; maybe TRBD1 (5 bases). Germline V lookup: CDR1 SGHTA, CDR2 FQGNSA. The V end lost 0 bases, the J end lost 2 bases, and 11 bases lay between the germline ends. CDR3 size: 15 residues. The CDR3 spells CASSLAFQGTYEQYF. The DNA for the CDR3 is TGTGCCAGCAGCTTAGCGTTCCAGGGAACCTACGAGCAGTACTTC.